Each of the 19 T cell receptor beta chains below was sequenced from the same sample in a study of cytomegalovirus exposure and HLA in healthy donors listed by TCRdb under 2017. The library was obtained by the immunoSEQ multiplex PCR assay. A mixture of 60 forward primers for TCR Vbeta segments and 13 reverse primers for TCR Jbeta segments was used in the multiplex PCR. This is the immuneACCESS table as TCRdb keeps it, with only in-frame sequences that have V and J called. A part of the clones is gone; compared with another copy, unresolved V genes explain less than half, and the rest is unexplained. Within this sample are fewer than 90,000 clones, with around 70% of them counted one time only. The biggest ten clones account for 8.5% to 10% of the sample. The sample comprised PBMCs. The source of these receptors is a woman aged 50 to 60 in good health and CMV-seropositive.

The chain recombines TRBV7-8 with TRBJ2-5, with D possibly being TRBD2 (6 bases). The V gene lost 7 bases and the J gene lost 6 bases, with 21 bases spanning the gap. There are 15 residues in the CDR3. The germline V gene has CDR1 SGHVS and CDR2 FQNEAQ. The CDR3 DNA sequence: TGTGCCAGCATCTCCGGAAGGCTAGCGAGCCAGACCCAGTACTTC. It is translated as CASISGRLASQTQYF.

This clone was found many times. The V call is TRBV5-1, the J call TRBJ1-1; 10 bases align to TRBD1. Per germline, CDR1 SGHRS and CDR2 YFSETQ. The CDR3 loop spans 15 amino acids. V lost 2 bases to trimming and J lost 4 bases; unmatched junction nucleotides: 5. In DNA form, the CDR3 reads TGCGCCAGCAGCTTTGGGACAGGGGAGGGCACTGAAGCTTTCTTT. This gives the protein CASSFGTGEGTEAFF. The full variable domain, its missing parts supplied by reference TRBV5-1 and TRBJ1-1, is KAGVTQTPRYLIKTRGQQVTLSCSPISGHRSVSWYQQTPGQGLQFLFEYFSETQRNKGNFPGRFSGRQFSNSRSEMNVSTLELGDSALYLCASSFGTGEGTEAFFGQGTRLTVV.

The chain carries TRBV5-1 and TRBJ2-2; D perhaps matches TRBD2 (6 bases). Trimming stripped 0 bases from V and 5 bases from J, with 14 bases between. Germline assignment: CDR1 SGHRS and CDR2 YFSETQ. The CDR3 is 16 amino acids. Written as DNA, the CDR3 is TGCGCCAGCAGCTTGGATTTAGCTAGCGCGACCGGGGAGCTGTTTTTT. Its protein is CASSLDLASATGELFF.

The V gene is TRBV13, the J gene TRBJ2-2, with TRBD2 identical over 12 bases. V was pared by 4 bases and J by 13 bases, with 10 bases of the junction left unmatched. CDR1 is PRHDT and CDR2 is FYEKMQ in the germline V gene (reference sequence). The CDR3 runs 15 residues. CDR3 sequence (DNA): TGTGCCAGCAGCTCCTATGCTAGCGGGAGGGCGGTGCTGTTTTTT. This gives the protein CASSSYASGRAVLFF. Complete variable domain (other parts from reference TRBV13 and TRBJ2-2): AAGVIQSPRHLIKEKRETATLKCYPIPRHDTVYWYQQGPGQDPQFLISFYEKMQSDKGSIPDRFSAQQFSDYHSELNMSSLELGDSALYFCASSSYASGRAVLFFGEGSRLTVL.

The chain couples TRBV7-9 to TRBJ1-2, with TRBD1 as a possible D gene (6 bases). The CDR3 totals 14 residues. V lost 5 bases and J lost 2, with 12 bases in between. CDR1 and CDR2 (germline): SEHNR, FQNEAQ (reference sequence). Here the CDR3 DNA reads TGTGCCAGCAGCAAGGACAGCTGGAACTATGGCTACACCTTC. It yields the protein CASSKDSWNYGYTF.

The chain links TRBV4-3 to TRBJ1-4; D gene uncertain. Germline V gene data show CDR1 as LGHNA and CDR2 as YSLEER. This CDR3 is built from 16 residues. V was pared by 0 bases and J by 8 bases, with 16 bases between. The CDR3 here is CASSQEWSGAVEKLFF. The CDR3 coding sequence is TGCGCCAGCAGCCAAGAGTGGTCGGGAGCCGTGGAAAAACTGTTTTTT.

CDR3 protein: CASSSGRGYSNQPQHF. For the CDR3, the DNA is TGTGCCAGCAGTTCAGGGAGGGGGTATAGCAATCAGCCCCAGCATTTT. V gene TRBV6-5 combines with J gene TRBJ1-5; perhaps TRBD1 as D (6 bases). Trimming removed 4 bases at V and 0 bases at J, with 13 bases between. Germline V gene lookup returns CDR1 MNHEY and CDR2 SVGAGI. This CDR3 comprises 16 residues.

The rearrangement links TRBV9 to TRBJ2-5; a possible D gene is TRBD1 (5 bases). The V end was cut by 0 bases, the J end by 5 bases, with 14 bases between. The germline V gene encodes CDR1 SGDLS and CDR2 YYNGEE. The CDR3 consists of 15 residues. Here the CDR3 DNA reads TGTGCCAGCAGCGTAGGAGGCGCAGGGTGGGAGACCCAGTACTTC. Translated: CASSVGGAGWETQYF.

The genes are TRBV7-9 and TRBJ2-2; 8 positions match TRBD1. This CDR3 is built from 16 residues. In germline, CDR1 is SEHNR, CDR2 FQNEAQ (reference sequence). The ends lost 4 bases at V and 1 base at J; junction bases unmatched: 5. This CDR3 reads CASSSNRGRNTGELFF. Here the CDR3 DNA reads TGTGCCAGCAGCTCCAACAGGGGGAGGAACACCGGGGAGCTGTTTTTT.

This clone was detected a few times. Here the CDR3 DNA reads TGTGCCAGCAGCTTTGACAATTCTAACACTGAAGCTTTCTTT. As protein: CASSFDNSNTEAFF. This chain uses TRBV7-9 with TRBJ1-1; D uncertain. In germline, CDR1 is SEHNR, CDR2 FQNEAQ (reference sequence). This CDR3 contains 14 residues. V was clipped by 3 bases and J by 2 bases, with 10 bases between them.

The chain joins TRBV11-2 to TRBJ2-3; 7 positions agree with TRBD2. The CDR3 loop spans 16 amino acids. J gave up 0 bases and V 5 bases, and 8 bases lay outside the gene matches. CDR1 and CDR2 (germline): SGHAT, FQNNGV. The CDR3 loop is CASSLGRGSSTDTQYF. DNA for the CDR3: TGTGCCAGCAGCCTGGGGCGGGGGTCTAGCACAGATACGCAGTATTTT.

The chain has TRBV5-6 and TRBJ2-5; tentative D call: TRBD1 (6 bases). Trimming cost V 4 bases and J 2 bases, with 12 bases left between them. Germline lookup yields CDR1 SGHDT and CDR2 YYEEEE. The CDR3 covers 14 residues. The CDR3 DNA is TGTGCCAGCAGCCAGGGGCCAGAGCAAGAGACCCAGTACTTC. It specifies CASSQGPEQETQYF.

The chain joins TRBV4-1 to TRBJ1-1; 7 bases line up with TRBD1. V dropped 1 base and J dropped 1; count of bases not matched to a gene: 6. CDR3 length: 16 residues. Germline CDR1 reads MGHRA; CDR2 reads YSYEKL. The CDR3 nucleotides read TGCGCCAGCAGCCAAGGGGCAGGGGGATCGAACACTGAAGCTTTCTTT. It translates to CASSQGAGGSNTEAFF.

This chain connects TRBV27 to TRBJ1-1, with D perhaps matching TRBD1 (6 bases). V lost 6 bases and J lost 8, with 13 bases in between. Germline CDR1 and CDR2: MNHEY and SMNVEV (reference sequence). This CDR3 is 12 amino acids long. CDR3 coding DNA: TGTGCCAGCAGCTCACAGGGATCAGAAGCTTTCTTT. Amino acids: CASSSQGSEAFF.

The V gene is TRBV5-1, the J gene TRBJ2-6, with 9 bases identical to TRBD1. Germline CDR1 and CDR2: SGHRS and YFSETQ. The V and J ends lost 4 bases and 0 bases, in that order; junction bases with no gene match: 8. The CDR3 is 18 amino acids. The DNA of the CDR3 is TGCGCCAGCAGCCCAAGGACAGGGGAGCCCTCTGGGGCCAACGTCCTGACTTTC. It translates to CASSPRTGEPSGANVLTF. Drawing the rest from reference TRBV5-1 and TRBJ2-6, the complete variable domain is KAGVTQTPRYLIKTRGQQVTLSCSPISGHRSVSWYQQTPGQGLQFLFEYFSETQRNKGNFPGRFSGRQFSNSRSEMNVSTLELGDSALYLCASSPRTGEPSGANVLTFGAGSRLTVL.

The rearrangement joins TRBV2 to TRBJ1-2; 9 nucleotides align to TRBD1. Germline-derived CDR1 and CDR2 are SNHLY and FYNNEI. The ends lost 3 bases at V and 3 bases at J; junction bases unmatched: 5. The CDR3 is 15 amino acids. CDR3 amino acids: CASSDPGQGYYGYTF. In DNA form, the CDR3 reads TGTGCCAGCAGTGACCCGGGACAGGGTTACTATGGCTACACCTTC. The entire variable domain, with the rest obtained from reference TRBV2 and TRBJ1-2, is as follows: EPEVTQTPSHQVTQMGQEVILRCVPISNHLYFYWYRQILGQKVEFLVSFYNNEISEKSEIFDDQFSVERPDGSNFTLKIRSTKLEDSAMYFCASSDPGQGYYGYTFGSGTRLTVV.

The chain carries TRBV28 and TRBJ1-2; D is uncertain. V was clipped by 6 bases and J by 5 bases, with 10 bases between them. The CDR3 is made up of 12 amino acids. Germline CDR1 reads MDHEN; CDR2 reads SYDVKM. This CDR3 reads CASREGWYGYTF. The CDR3 DNA reads TGTGCCAGCAGGGAGGGATGGTATGGCTACACCTTC.

In this sample, this clone turned up a few times. The chain joins TRBV9 to TRBJ2-2, with 10 bases matching TRBD1. Germline V gene data show CDR1 as SGDLS and CDR2 as YYNGEE. Unmatched junction bases numbered 4, after V lost 0 bases and J lost 5 bases. The CDR3 sequence is 16 residues long. The CDR3 protein is CASSVEGQGRTGELFF. In nucleotides, the CDR3 is TGTGCCAGCAGCGTAGAGGGACAGGGGAGGACCGGGGAGCTGTTTTTT.

The chain links TRBV30 to TRBJ2-1, with 7 positions matching TRBD2. The CDR3 spans 14 residues. Germline V lookup: CDR1 GTSNPN, CDR2 SVGIG (reference sequence). J lost 2 bases, V lost 0 bases, and 1 base had no gene match. The chain's CDR3 is CAWSVSGTYNEQFF. The CDR3 DNA reads TGTGCCTGGAGTGTCAGCGGGACCTACAATGAGCAGTTCTTC.